The source of this TCR beta chain is a study of blood T cell repertoires in COVID-19. Background on the study: Material from acute and convalescent COVID-19 was sourced from the United States, Italy and Spain.

Germline CDR1 MDHEN, CDR2 SYDVKM. The V gene lost 7 bases and the J gene lost 2 bases, with 14 bases spanning the gap. This CDR3 spans 14 amino acids. Authors' processing steps: Reference gene primer amplification gave nucleated cell count estimates. This table comes from immunoSEQ multiplex PCR, and its TCRdb copy is limited to in-frame clones, with some not included. Clone size and the V and J calls come from that table; the DNA yielded D and trimming. Of 130,000 to 150,000 clones in the sample, approximately 91% were seen once. The sample was peripheral blood. This receptor was identified in a man aged 45 to 65 with active or convalescent COVID-19. The chain is built from TRBV28 and TRBJ2-5, with D possibly TRBD1 on 5 matching bases. The CDR3 sequence is CASIGVSKQETQYF. CDR3 DNA: TGTGCCAGCATAGGGGTCAGTAAACAAGAGACCCAGTACTTC.